The present TCR beta chain was sequenced within a study of human T cells and chemical hapten exposure. The time point was: patch test 2, 6 weeks after DPC sensitization. The treatment denotes: therapeutic diphenylcyclopropenone sensitization with weekly scalp DPC. This CDR3 is built from 13 residues. V dropped 7 bases and J dropped 9; count of bases not matched to a gene: 8. Per the germline V gene, CDR1 is SGHDN and CDR2 is FVKESK. TCRdb itself ran the RACE reads through MiXCR, one entry per CDR3 protein. The profile shows around 100,000 distinct CDR3 sequences, about an eighth of them singletons. This clonotype was counted ten times or more.

The specimen was whole blood, collected in connection with sensitization to the hapten diphenylcyclopropenone (DPC). This clonotype originated in a woman between 40 and 55 years old with alopecia areata. Some clones in this sample may be carry-over from other donors' samples. J is TRBJ2-1 and V is TRBV14; TRBD2 matches 8 bases. The CDR3 region has the DNA TGTGCCAGCAACCCCAGCGGGAGTATTGAGCAGTTCTTC. The encoded protein is CASNPSGSIEQFF.